The 30 T cell receptor beta chains in this list originate from one sample, sequenced in a study of blood T cell repertoires in COVID-19. Using immunoSEQ multiplex PCR, the repertoire was profiled, and TCRdb retains in-frame clones only, with some absent. Of around 300,000 clones listed, approximately 91% are singletons. The material sequenced was PBMCs or T cells enriched from blood (not recorded which). The receptors were gathered from a woman between 40 and 55 years old who had recovered from COVID-19.

The chain has TRBV6-6 and TRBJ1-2, with TRBD1 matching over 9 bases. This CDR3 is 14 amino acids long. The junction had 2 bases not matched to a gene; V was cut back by 2 bases and J by 4 bases. Germline V gives CDR1 MNHNY, CDR2 SVGAGI (reference sequence). The CDR3 protein is CASSYRTGAYGYTF. CDR3 nucleotides: TGTGCCAGCAGTTACCGGACAGGGGCCTATGGCTACACCTTC.

In regard to this clone: Other DNA sequences in this specimen translate into the identical CDR3. The rearrangement links TRBV2 to TRBJ2-7; TRBD1 aligns across 8 bases. The J segment lost 0 bases and the V segment lost 2 bases, leaving 0 bases of the junction unmatched. Germline CDR1 and CDR2: SNHLY and FYNNEI. The CDR3 is 14 amino acids. CDR3 nucleotide sequence: TGTGCCAGCAGTGAACAGGGGGCCTCCTACGAGCAGTACTTC. Protein sequence: CASSEQGASYEQYF.

This clone was found a few times. CDR3 region: CASSPDSSYEQYF. The CDR3 DNA reads as TGTGCCAGCTCCCCCGACTCATCCTACGAGCAGTACTTC. This sequence joins TRBV18 and TRBJ2-7; D not resolved. The CDR3 loop spans 13 amino acids. The germline V gene has CDR1 KGHSH and CDR2 LQKENI. Trimming took off 6 bases at V and 1 base at J, with 10 bases between the two ends.

The chain is built from TRBV7-9 and TRBJ2-7, with 10 positions matching TRBD2. V trimming: 6 bases; J trimming: 3 bases; junction bases outside the gene matches: 8. The CDR3 is made up of 15 amino acids. From germline, CDR1 is SEHNR and CDR2 FQNEAQ (reference sequence). CDR3 DNA: TGTGCCAGCAGGGGGGCTAGCGGGAGTGGCTACGAGCAGTACTTC. It codes for CASRGASGSGYEQYF.

The chain carries TRBV7-9 and TRBJ1-3; D perhaps matches TRBD1 (6 bases). V was trimmed by 2 bases and J by 1 base, leaving 9 bases between them. There are 15 residues in the CDR3. Germline lookup yields CDR1 SEHNR and CDR2 FQNEAQ (reference sequence). The CDR3 protein is CASSLIQGSGNTIYF. CDR3 nucleotides: TGTGCCAGCAGCTTAATACAGGGATCTGGAAACACCATATATTTT. Full variable domain (remainder filled in from reference TRBV7-9 and TRBJ1-3): DTGVSQNPRHKITKRGQNVTFRCDPISEHNRLYWYRQTLGQGPEFLTYFQNEAQLEKSRLLSDRFSAERPKGSFSTLEIQRTEQGDSAMYLCASSLIQGSGNTIYFGEGSWLTVV.

This chain joins TRBV5-4 and TRBJ2-5; the D gene is possibly TRBD1 (7 bases). Trimming took 2 bases from V and 5 from J, leaving 16 bases between them. The CDR3 runs 15 residues. Germline CDR1 is SGHNT and CDR2 is YYREEE (reference sequence). In DNA form, the CDR3 reads TGTGCCAGCAGCTTTTCAGGGGGAGGTTTGGAGACCCAGTACTTC. Translating it yields CASSFSGGGLETQYF. The full variable domain, completed using reference TRBV5-4 and TRBJ2-5, is ETGVTQSPTHLIKTRGQQVTLRCSSQSGHNTVSWYQQALGQGPQFIFQYYREEENGRGNFPPRFSGLQFPNYSSELNVNALELDDSALYLCASSFSGGGLETQYFGPGTRLLVL.

The CDR3 here is CASSQRGSGSYNEQFF. CDR3 nucleotide sequence: TGTGCCAGCAGCCAAAGAGGTAGCGGCTCCTACAATGAGCAGTTCTTC. The chain uses TRBV14 and TRBJ2-1; TRBD2 is a possible D gene (6 bases). This CDR3 contains 16 residues. With 2 bases removed from V and 0 bases from J, the gap between germline ends came to 11 bases. Germline V gene data show CDR1 as SGHDN and CDR2 as FVKESK.

The chain employs TRBV2 and TRBJ1-1; D may be TRBD1 (5 bases). The germline V and J ends were trimmed by 6 bases and 7 bases, with 18 bases remaining between them. Germline V lookup: CDR1 SNHLY, CDR2 FYNNEI. The CDR3 has 14 amino acids. CDR3 protein: CASRSWGGTGEAFF. The CDR3, as DNA: TGTGCCAGCAGGTCCTGGGGGGGTACGGGTGAAGCTTTCTTT.

The V call is TRBV19, the J call TRBJ2-2, with 8 bases lining up with TRBD2. V was pared by 0 bases and J by 5 bases, with 5 bases of the junction left unmatched. CDR1 and CDR2 from the germline V gene are LNHDA and SQIVND (reference sequence). The CDR3 extends over 16 amino acids. The DNA of the CDR3 is TGTGCCAGTAGTATAGATAGCGGGACATTTACCGGGGAGCTGTTTTTT. Protein: CASSIDSGTFTGELFF.

This clone appeared once. The chain combines TRBV2 with TRBJ2-5, with 7 bases lining up with TRBD1. Per germline, CDR1 SNHLY and CDR2 FYNNEI. The V and J ends lost 7 bases and 5 bases, in that order; junction bases with no gene match: 7. The length of the CDR3 is 13 residues. The CDR3 bases are TGTGCCAGCAACCAACAGGGGCGGGAGACCCAGTACTTC. This codes for CASNQQGRETQYF.

The chain employs TRBV15 and TRBJ1-4; 7 bases match TRBD1. V lost 1 base to trimming and J lost 0 bases; unmatched junction nucleotides: 2. This CDR3 region has 16 residues. Germline values: CDR1 LNHNV, CDR2 YYDKDF (reference sequence). This CDR3 reads CATSRGDSSTNEKLFF. The CDR3 DNA follows: TGTGCCACCAGCAGAGGGGACAGCTCAACTAATGAAAAACTGTTTTTT. The whole variable domain, filled in from reference TRBV15 and TRBJ1-4, reads DAMVIQNPRYQVTQFGKPVTLSCSQTLNHNVMYWYQQKSSQAPKLLFHYYDKDFNNEADTPDNFQSRRPNTSFCFLDIRSPGLGDTAMYLCATSRGDSSTNEKLFFGSGTQLSVL.

This chain joins TRBV30 and TRBJ1-6; 10 bases agree with TRBD1. V lost 2 bases and J lost 7; bases outside the gene matches: 2. The germline gives CDR1 GTSNPN, CDR2 SVGIG (reference sequence). The CDR3 length is 14 residues. CDR3 sequence reads: CAWSPGQGNSPLHF. The CDR3 DNA follows: TGTGCCTGGAGTCCGGGACAGGGGAATTCACCCCTCCACTTT.

The gene calls are TRBV5-5 and TRBJ1-1; D perhaps matches TRBD1 (6 bases). The V end lost 2 bases, the J end lost 5 bases, and 10 bases lay between the germline ends. CDR1 and CDR2 (germline): SGHKS, YYEKEE (reference sequence). The CDR3 has 13 residues. The CDR3 region is CASSFGRGTEAFF. The CDR3 bases are TGTGCCAGCAGCTTCGGCAGGGGAACTGAAGCTTTCTTT.

For this clone: Other DNA sequences from this sample encode an identical CDR3 as well. The V and J genes are TRBV5-1 and TRBJ1-1; D ambiguous. The length of the CDR3 is 14 residues. Germline lookup yields CDR1 SGHRS and CDR2 YFSETQ. Trimming cost V 0 bases and J 0 bases, with 6 bases left between them. DNA for the CDR3: TGCGCCAGCAGCTTGGGACGGGTGAACACTGAAGCTTTCTTT. Translating it yields CASSLGRVNTEAFF. Supplemented by reference TRBV5-1 and TRBJ1-1, the full variable domain reads KAGVTQTPRYLIKTRGQQVTLSCSPISGHRSVSWYQQTPGQGLQFLFEYFSETQRNKGNFPGRFSGRQFSNSRSEMNVSTLELGDSALYLCASSLGRVNTEAFFGQGTRLTVV.

The chain employs TRBV11-2 and TRBJ1-3; D is perhaps TRBD1 (5 bases). Germline CDR1 SGHAT, CDR2 FQNNGV. The CDR3 runs to 16 residues. Trimming removed 0 bases at V and 2 bases at J, with 11 bases between. The CDR3 nucleotides are TGTGCCAGCAGCTTAGATCGGAGGGGTACTGGAAACACCATATATTTT. Translating it yields CASSLDRRGTGNTIYF.

This rearrangement joins TRBV27 to TRBJ1-2, with 7 bases aligning to TRBD1. V dropped 5 bases and J dropped 7; count of bases not matched to a gene: 10. Per germline, CDR1 MNHEY and CDR2 SMNVEV (reference sequence). The CDR3 loop spans 14 amino acids. CDR3 sequence (DNA): TGTGCCAGCAGTCCCCGCGACAGGGTGAGTGGCTACACCTTC. It specifies CASSPRDRVSGYTF.

The CDR3 nucleotides are TGTGCCAGCAGTTACTCGACAGACCACACTGAAGCTTTCTTT. It specifies CASSYSTDHTEAFF. V and J are TRBV6-5 and TRBJ1-1, with D possibly TRBD1 on 5 matching bases. Between the trimmed V and J ends, which lost 0 bases and 3 bases, there was a span of 8 bases. The CDR3 has 14 amino acids. Germline V gene data show CDR1 as MNHEY and CDR2 as SVGAGI.

The V and J genes are TRBV3-1 (or the pseudogene TRBV3-2) and TRBJ2-1; TRBD1 agrees at 8 bases. This CDR3 region has 14 residues. Germline CDR1 is LGHDT and CDR2 is YNNKEL (reference sequence). The V gene end was trimmed by 1 base and the J gene end by 5 bases; junction bases not matched to a gene: 1. CDR3 in amino acids: CASSQGDRHNEQFF. In nucleotides, the CDR3 is TGTGCCAGCAGCCAAGGGGACAGGCACAATGAGCAGTTCTTC.

This clone was seen more than once but under ten times. An end of the junction differs from the germline gene, which may be a read error. The gene calls are TRBV7-2 and TRBJ1-1; the D is unclear. The germline V gene encodes CDR1 SGHTA and CDR2 FQGNSA. The CDR3 is 14 residues long. In DNA form, the CDR3 reads TGTGCCAGCACCTTAACGCGGGGGAACACTGAAGCTTTCTTT. Translated: CASTLTRGNTEAFF.

The V gene is TRBV19, the J gene TRBJ1-5; TRBD1 matches at 12 bases. The trim removed 4 bases at V and 9 bases at J, leaving 7 bases unmatched. The germline CDR1 and CDR2 sequences are LNHDA and SQIVND (reference sequence). The CDR3 covers 15 residues. Written as DNA, the CDR3 is TGTGCCAGTAGTAGGGGACAGGGGGCTTGGTGGCCCCAGCATTTT. Translating gives CASSRGQGAWWPQHF.

The rearrangement links TRBV29-1 to TRBJ1-2, with D unresolved. The CDR3 is 13 amino acids. Germline V gene lookup returns CDR1 SQVTM and CDR2 ANQGSEA. V was shortened by 1 base and J by 1 base, with 7 bases between the two germline ends. DNA of the CDR3: TGCAGCGTTGAAGCGGCGGGTAACTATGGCTACACCTTC. It translates to CSVEAAGNYGYTF.

The chain carries TRBV5-1 and TRBJ1-2; D perhaps matches TRBD1 (5 bases). Germline V gene sequence: CDR1 SGHRS, CDR2 YFSETQ. V gave up 4 bases and J gave up 8 bases, with 21 bases separating them. This CDR3 has 15 amino acids. CDR3 in DNA: TGCGCCAGCAGCCCTAACCAGGGTAGTCTCGTGGGCTACACCTTC. Translating it yields CASSPNQGSLVGYTF. The variable domain in full, completed from reference TRBV5-1 and TRBJ1-2, reads KAGVTQTPRYLIKTRGQQVTLSCSPISGHRSVSWYQQTPGQGLQFLFEYFSETQRNKGNFPGRFSGRQFSNSRSEMNVSTLELGDSALYLCASSPNQGSLVGYTFGSGTRLTVV.

This clone was detected once. This chain links TRBV3-1 (or the pseudogene TRBV3-2) with TRBJ2-5; 13 bases line up with TRBD2. The germline V gene encodes CDR1 LGHDT and CDR2 YNNKEL (reference sequence). V shed 5 bases, J shed 0 bases, and the junction held 9 bases outside the gene matches. The length of the CDR3 is 18 residues. CDR3 DNA: TGTGCCAGCAGCTTACGGACTAGCGGGAGCGACAACCAAGAGACCCAGTACTTC. It specifies CASSLRTSGSDNQETQYF.

J is TRBJ1-2 and V is TRBV6-6, with a tentative D call TRBD1 (5 bases). This CDR3 is 16 amino acids long. The germline V and J ends were trimmed by 0 bases and 2 bases, with 13 bases remaining between them. From germline, CDR1 is MNHNY and CDR2 SVGAGI (reference sequence). The DNA for the CDR3 is TGTGCCAGCAGTTACTCTGCAGGGAACATAAACTATGGCTACACCTTC. Its protein is CASSYSAGNINYGYTF.

The chain uses TRBV5-4 and TRBJ2-7; 9 positions agree with TRBD2. Germline values: CDR1 SGHNT, CDR2 YYREEE (reference sequence). The CDR3 spans 14 residues. The trim removed 1 base at V and 3 bases at J, leaving 2 bases unmatched. The CDR3 nucleotides are TGTGCCAGCAGCTTGTTTAGCGGGGGCTACGAGCAGTACTTC. Residues: CASSLFSGGYEQYF.

The V call is TRBV10-3, the J call TRBJ2-1; D not certain. There are 12 residues in the CDR3. V was trimmed by 4 bases and J by 6 bases, leaving 7 bases between them. From germline, CDR1 is ENHRY and CDR2 SYGVKD. CDR3 amino acids: CAISGVSNEQFF. CDR3 nucleotide sequence: TGTGCCATCAGTGGAGTATCCAATGAGCAGTTCTTC.

For the CDR3, the DNA is TGTGCCAGCAGTTTAACCCCGCCCAGGGGAACCGGAAACACCATATATTTT. This encodes CASSLTPPRGTGNTIYF. J is TRBJ1-3 and V is TRBV27, with a possible D match to TRBD1 (6 bases). Germline CDR1 reads MNHEY; CDR2 reads SMNVEV (reference sequence). The CDR3 is 17 amino acids. Deletions cut 2 bases from V and 4 bases from J, with 18 bases between.

This chain links TRBV3-1 (or the pseudogene TRBV3-2) with TRBJ1-1; 10 bases line up with TRBD1. Trimming took 5 bases from V and 4 from J; bases not matched to a gene: 1. Per the germline V gene, CDR1 is LGHDT and CDR2 is YNNKEL (reference sequence). The CDR3 has 13 residues. CDR3 coding DNA: TGTGCCAGCAGCTGGACAGGGGGCACTGAAGCTTTCTTT. Protein product: CASSWTGGTEAFF.

V and J are TRBV7-6 and TRBJ2-5; 10 positions agree with TRBD2. V shed 5 bases and J 4 bases; nucleotides not matched to a gene: 10. Germline CDR1 and CDR2: SGHVS and FNYEAQ. The CDR3 runs 16 residues. CDR3 sequence reads: CASSTHSGGASETQYF. Written as DNA, the CDR3 is TGTGCCAGCAGCACGCACAGCGGGGGGGCGTCAGAGACCCAGTACTTC.

The gene calls are TRBV4-1 and TRBJ1-5; 10 nucleotides match TRBD1. The V gene end was trimmed by 0 bases and the J gene end by 7 bases; junction bases not matched to a gene: 6. Per the germline V gene, CDR1 is MGHRA and CDR2 is YSYEKL. The length of the CDR3 is 16 residues. Here the CDR3 DNA reads TGCGCCAGCAGCCAAGATAGGGGGACAGGGGCGCAGCCCCAGCATTTT. Amino acid sequence: CASSQDRGTGAQPQHF.